In this sample, the clone carrying this T cell receptor beta chain turned up a few times. CDR1 and CDR2 from the germline V gene are SGHTA and FQGNSA. V was clipped by 0 bases and J by 4 bases; unmatched bases: 8. CDR3 length: 17 residues. This sample was taken from a study of T-cell memory formation after mild COVID-19. With constant-segment primers, 5'RACE yielded cDNA libraries of TCR alpha and TCR beta that carried sample barcodes and UMIs. TCRdb recomputed calls from the 5' RACE reads with MiXCR, one row per CDR3 protein. The table has 220,000 or so distinct CDR3 sequences, 9.5% to 10% seen once.

The specimen was PBMCs or a T cell subset sorted from them (not recorded which). The TCR was taken from a man between 18 and 29 years old who had mild COVID-19 (a few samples of this study predate the infection). Cell type and time point are not known. The chain couples TRBV7-2 to TRBJ2-2; TRBD1 agrees at 7 bases. The CDR3 coding sequence is TGTGCCAGCAGCTTAGCCTCACAGGGGTATGGCACCGGGGAGCTGTTTTTT. This translates into CASSLASQGYGTGELFF.